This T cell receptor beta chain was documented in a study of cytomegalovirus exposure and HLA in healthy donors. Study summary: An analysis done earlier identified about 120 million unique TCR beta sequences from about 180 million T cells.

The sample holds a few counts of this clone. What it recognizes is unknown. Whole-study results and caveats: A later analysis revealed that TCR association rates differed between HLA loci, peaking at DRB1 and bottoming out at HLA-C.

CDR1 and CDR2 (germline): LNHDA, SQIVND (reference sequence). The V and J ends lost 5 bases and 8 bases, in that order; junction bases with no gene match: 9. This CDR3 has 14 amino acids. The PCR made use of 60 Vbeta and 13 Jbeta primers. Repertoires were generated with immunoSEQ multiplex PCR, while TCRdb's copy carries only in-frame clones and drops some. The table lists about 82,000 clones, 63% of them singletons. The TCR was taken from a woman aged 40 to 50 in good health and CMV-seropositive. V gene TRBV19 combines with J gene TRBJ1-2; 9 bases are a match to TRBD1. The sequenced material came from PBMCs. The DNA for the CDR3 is TGTGCCAGTAGTCTACGGACAGGGGAGCGCGGCTACACCTTC. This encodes CASSLRTGERGYTF.